This T cell receptor (beta chain) comes out of a study of graft-versus-host responses after intestinal transplantation. Study-wide context: Isolated intestinal, liver-intestinal, or multivisceral transplants were what recipients had.

Study-wide results and caveats: Marrow from the recipient contained GvH clones, some of which had appeared first in ileum or blood.

CDR3 length: 13 amino acids. The V and J ends lost 3 bases and 5 bases respectively, with 11 bases between them. The germline V gene encodes CDR1 SEHNR and CDR2 FQNEAQ (reference sequence). Measured with immunoSEQ multiplex PCR; TCRdb has only the in-frame clones, and not every one. The table records around 97,000 clones, 93% of them present only once. As concerns this clone: Its target is unknown.

The chain combines TRBV7-9 with TRBJ2-7, with D perhaps TRBD2 (7 bases). The specimen was unstimulated CD8+ T cells sorted from spleen or lymph node cells, collected before intestinal transplant. The sequence derives from a human donor who received an intestinal transplant. This CDR3 reads CASSLEGGDEQYF. In nucleotides, the CDR3 is TGTGCCAGCAGCTTGGAAGGGGGGGACGAGCAGTACTTC.